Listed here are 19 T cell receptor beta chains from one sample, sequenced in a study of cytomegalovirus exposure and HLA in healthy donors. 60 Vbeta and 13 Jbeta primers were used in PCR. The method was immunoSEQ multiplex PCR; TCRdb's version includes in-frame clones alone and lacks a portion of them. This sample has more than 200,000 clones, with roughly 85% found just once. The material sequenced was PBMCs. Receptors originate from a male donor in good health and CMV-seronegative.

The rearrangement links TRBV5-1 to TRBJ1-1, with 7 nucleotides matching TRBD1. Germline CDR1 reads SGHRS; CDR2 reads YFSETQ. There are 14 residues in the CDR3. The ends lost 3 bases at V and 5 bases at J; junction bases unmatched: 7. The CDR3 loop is CASSSKGAATEAFF. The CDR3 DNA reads TGCGCCAGCAGCTCAAAGGGGGCGGCGACTGAAGCTTTCTTT.

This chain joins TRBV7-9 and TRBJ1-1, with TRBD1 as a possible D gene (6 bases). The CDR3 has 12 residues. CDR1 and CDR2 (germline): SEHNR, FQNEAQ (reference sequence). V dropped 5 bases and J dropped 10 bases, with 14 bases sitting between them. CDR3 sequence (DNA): TGTGCCAGCAGCGCCACAGGGTTAGGAGCTTTCTTT. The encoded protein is CASSATGLGAFF.

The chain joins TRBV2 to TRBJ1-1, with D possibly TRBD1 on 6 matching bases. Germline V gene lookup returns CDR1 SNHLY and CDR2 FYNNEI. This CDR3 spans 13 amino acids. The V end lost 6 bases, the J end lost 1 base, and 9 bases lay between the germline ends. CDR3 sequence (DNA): TGTGCCAGCAGCAACAGGGCGAACACTGAAGCTTTCTTT. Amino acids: CASSNRANTEAFF. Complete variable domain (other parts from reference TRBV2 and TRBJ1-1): EPEVTQTPSHQVTQMGQEVILRCVPISNHLYFYWYRQILGQKVEFLVSFYNNEISEKSEIFDDQFSVERPDGSNFTLKIRSTKLEDSAMYFCASSNRANTEAFFGQGTRLTVV.

The CDR3 DNA follows: TGCGCCAGCAGCTTGGTGGCAGAAGATTATGGCTACACCTTC. This translates into CASSLVAEDYGYTF. The chain recombines TRBV5-1 with TRBJ1-2; D not resolved. Looked up from germline, CDR1 is SGHRS and CDR2 is YFSETQ. Trimming left V 0 bases short and J 5 bases short, with 11 bases between. The CDR3 consists of 14 residues.

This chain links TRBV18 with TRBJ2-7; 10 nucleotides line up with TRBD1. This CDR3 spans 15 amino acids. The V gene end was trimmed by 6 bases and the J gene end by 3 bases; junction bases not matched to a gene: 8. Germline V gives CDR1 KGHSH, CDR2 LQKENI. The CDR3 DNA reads TGTGCCAGCTCGCCCCTGGACAGGGGGTTCTACGAGCAGTACTTC. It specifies CASSPLDRGFYEQYF.

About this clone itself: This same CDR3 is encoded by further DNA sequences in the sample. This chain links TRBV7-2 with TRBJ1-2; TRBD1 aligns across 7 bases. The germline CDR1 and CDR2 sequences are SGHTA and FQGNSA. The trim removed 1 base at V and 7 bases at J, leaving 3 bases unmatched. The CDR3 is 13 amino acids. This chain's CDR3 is CASSLERGLGYTF. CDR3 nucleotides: TGTGCCAGCAGCTTAGAGAGGGGGCTTGGCTACACCTTC.

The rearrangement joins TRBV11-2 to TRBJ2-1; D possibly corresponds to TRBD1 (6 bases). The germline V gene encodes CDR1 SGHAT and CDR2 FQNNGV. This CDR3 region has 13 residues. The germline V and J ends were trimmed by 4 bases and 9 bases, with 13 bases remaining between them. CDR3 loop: CASSSIQGGEQFF. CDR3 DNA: TGTGCCAGCAGCTCTATCCAAGGGGGTGAGCAGTTCTTC.

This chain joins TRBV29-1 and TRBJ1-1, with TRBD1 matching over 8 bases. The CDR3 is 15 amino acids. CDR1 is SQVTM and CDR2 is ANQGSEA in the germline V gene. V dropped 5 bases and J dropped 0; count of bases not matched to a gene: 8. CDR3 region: CSVTYRGEMNTEAFF. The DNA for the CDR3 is TGCAGCGTTACCTACAGGGGGGAAATGAACACTGAAGCTTTCTTT.

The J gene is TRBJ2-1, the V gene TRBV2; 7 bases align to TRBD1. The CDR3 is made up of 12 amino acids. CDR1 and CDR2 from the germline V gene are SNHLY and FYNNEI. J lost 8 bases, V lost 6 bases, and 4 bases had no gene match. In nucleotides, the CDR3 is TGTGCCAGCAGGGACAGGATCCATGAGCAGTTCTTC. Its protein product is CASRDRIHEQFF.

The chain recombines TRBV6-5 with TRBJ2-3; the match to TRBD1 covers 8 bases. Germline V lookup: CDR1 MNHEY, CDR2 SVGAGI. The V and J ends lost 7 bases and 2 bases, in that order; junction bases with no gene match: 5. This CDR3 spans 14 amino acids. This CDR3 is CASTRTGSTDTQYF. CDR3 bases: TGTGCCAGCACCCGGACAGGGTCCACAGATACGCAGTATTTT.

The CDR3 region is CATSGTGLSGILSYEQYF. The CDR3 nucleotides read TGTGCCACCAGCGGAACGGGCCTTAGCGGAATCCTCTCCTACGAGCAGTACTTC. V is TRBV15 and J is TRBJ2-7; perhaps TRBD2 as D (6 bases). V was pared by 5 bases and J by 0 bases, with 23 bases between. Germline-derived CDR1 and CDR2 are LNHNV and YYDKDF (reference sequence). There are 18 residues in the CDR3.

The DNA for the CDR3 is TGTGCCAGCACCCAAGAGGGGGGGAGCTCCTACGAGCAGTACTTC. Encoded protein: CASTQEGGSSYEQYF. The V and J genes are TRBV6-1 and TRBJ2-7; the D gene is possibly TRBD2 (7 bases). From germline, CDR1 is MNHNS and CDR2 SASEGT. V gave up 7 bases and J gave up 0 bases, with 16 bases separating them. This CDR3 spans 15 amino acids.

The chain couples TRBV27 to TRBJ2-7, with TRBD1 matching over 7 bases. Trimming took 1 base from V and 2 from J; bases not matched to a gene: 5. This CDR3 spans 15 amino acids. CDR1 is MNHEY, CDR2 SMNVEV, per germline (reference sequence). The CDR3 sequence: CASSLLGTDTYEQYF. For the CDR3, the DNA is TGTGCCAGCAGTTTATTGGGGACAGATACCTACGAGCAGTACTTC.

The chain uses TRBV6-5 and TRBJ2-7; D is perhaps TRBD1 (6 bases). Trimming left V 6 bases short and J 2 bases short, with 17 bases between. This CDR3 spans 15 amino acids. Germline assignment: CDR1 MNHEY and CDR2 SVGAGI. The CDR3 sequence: CASSLQGSWAYEQYF. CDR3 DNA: TGTGCCAGCAGCCTTCAGGGGTCATGGGCCTACGAGCAGTACTTC.

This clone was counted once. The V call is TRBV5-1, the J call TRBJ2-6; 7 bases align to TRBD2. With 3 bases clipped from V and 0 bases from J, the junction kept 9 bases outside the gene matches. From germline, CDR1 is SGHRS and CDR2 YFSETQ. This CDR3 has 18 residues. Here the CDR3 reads CASSYPGGRASGANVLTF. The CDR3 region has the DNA TGCGCCAGCAGCTACCCGGGGGGACGAGCCTCTGGGGCCAACGTCCTGACTTTC.

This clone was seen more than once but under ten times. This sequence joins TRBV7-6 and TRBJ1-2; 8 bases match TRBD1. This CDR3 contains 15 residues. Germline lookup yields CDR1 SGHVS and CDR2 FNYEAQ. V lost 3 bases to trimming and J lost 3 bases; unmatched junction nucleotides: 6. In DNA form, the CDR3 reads TGTGCCAGCAGCTTTGGGACAGGAGATTACTATGGCTACACCTTC. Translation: CASSFGTGDYYGYTF.

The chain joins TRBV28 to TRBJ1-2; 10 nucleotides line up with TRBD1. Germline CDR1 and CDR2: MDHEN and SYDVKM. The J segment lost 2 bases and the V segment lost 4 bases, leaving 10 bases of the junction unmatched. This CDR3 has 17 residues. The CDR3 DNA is TGTGCCAGCAGTTCCTCGGGACAGGGGCCCGTCAACTATGGCTACACCTTC. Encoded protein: CASSSSGQGPVNYGYTF.

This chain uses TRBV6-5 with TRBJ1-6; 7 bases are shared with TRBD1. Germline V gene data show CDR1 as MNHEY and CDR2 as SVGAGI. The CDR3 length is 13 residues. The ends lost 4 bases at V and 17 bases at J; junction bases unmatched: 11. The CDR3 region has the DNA TGTGCCAGCAGTTCACACTTTGGACAGGAGATCCACTTT. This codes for CASSSHFGQEIHF.

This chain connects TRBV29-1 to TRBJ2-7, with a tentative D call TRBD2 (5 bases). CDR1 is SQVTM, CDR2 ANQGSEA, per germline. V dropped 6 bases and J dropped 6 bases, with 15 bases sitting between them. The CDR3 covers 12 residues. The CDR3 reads CSVQLVGLEQYF. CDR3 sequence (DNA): TGCAGCGTCCAACTAGTTGGACTCGAGCAGTACTTC.